Presented here are 10 T cell receptor beta chains from one specimen sequenced in a study of blood T cell repertoires in COVID-19. Libraries were prepared by immunoSEQ multiplex PCR; TCRdb keeps only in-frame clonotypes and omits some of them. The table includes roughly 100,000 clones, over 60% detected once. Source material: peripheral blood. The source is a man between 65 and 85 years old with acute or convalescent COVID-19.

The V and J genes are TRBV27 and TRBJ2-6; no reliable D call. The germline V gene encodes CDR1 MNHEY and CDR2 SMNVEV (reference sequence). Between the trimmed V and J ends, which lost 8 bases and 4 bases, there was a span of 6 bases. This CDR3 is built from 12 residues. The CDR3 sequence: CASGSGANVLTF. DNA of the CDR3: TGTGCCAGCGGCTCCGGGGCCAACGTCCTGACTTTC.

The chain recombines TRBV18 with TRBJ2-7; possible D gene TRBD2, 5 bases. Trimming left V 2 bases short and J 4 bases short, with 15 bases between. The CDR3 has 15 amino acids. Germline CDR1 reads KGHSH; CDR2 reads LQKENI. The CDR3 is CASSPFNFGEYEQYF. The CDR3 DNA follows: TGTGCCAGCTCACCATTTAATTTCGGGGAGTACGAGCAGTACTTC.

The V and J genes are TRBV2 and TRBJ1-1, with D tentatively TRBD1 (6 bases). This CDR3 is built from 15 residues. Trimming left V 4 bases short and J 6 bases short, with 18 bases between. CDR1 SNHLY and CDR2 FYNNEI come from the germline V gene. The CDR3 is CASSVRGRDNPEAFF. The CDR3 DNA is TGTGCCAGCAGTGTCAGGGGCAGGGATAACCCTGAAGCTTTCTTT.

This clone appeared a few times. The V and J genes are TRBV6-5 and TRBJ2-7; a possible D gene is TRBD1 (6 bases). The V end was cut by 4 bases, the J end by 0 bases, with 16 bases between. The CDR3 runs to 16 residues. Germline V gene lookup returns CDR1 MNHEY and CDR2 SVGAGI. The CDR3, as DNA: TGTGCCAGCAGTTTTCATCCTCAGGGGAGCTCCTACGAGCAGTACTTC. It codes for CASSFHPQGSSYEQYF.

CDR3 DNA sequence: TGTGCCAGTAGTACGACAGTGAACACTGAAGCTTTCTTT. Its translation is CASSTTVNTEAFF. The V and J genes are TRBV19 and TRBJ1-1; a weak D match, TRBD1 (5 bases). V was pared by 4 bases and J by 0 bases, with 6 bases between. The germline V gene encodes CDR1 LNHDA and CDR2 SQIVND (reference sequence). The CDR3 contains 13 residues. Based on the CDR3 plus reference TRBV19 and TRBJ1-1, the full variable domain is DGGITQSPKYLFRKEGQNVTLSCEQNLNHDAMYWYRQDPGQGLRLIYYSQIVNDFQKGDIAEGYSVSREKKESFPLTVTSAQKNPTAFYLCASSTTVNTEAFFGQGTRLTVV.

This chain connects TRBV3-1 (or the pseudogene TRBV3-2) to TRBJ1-3; D perhaps matches TRBD1 (6 bases). The V gene's germline CDR1 is LGHDT and CDR2 YNNKEL (reference sequence). The CDR3 runs to 15 residues. V lost 4 bases, J lost 2 bases, and 12 bases lay in between. The CDR3 sequence: CASSLGTIAGNTIYF. In DNA form, the CDR3 reads TGTGCCAGCAGCCTCGGGACAATAGCTGGAAACACCATATATTTT.

The J gene is TRBJ1-2, the V gene TRBV5-1; 7 bases line up with TRBD1. The CDR3 is 17 amino acids. Trimming took 0 bases from V and 7 from J; bases not matched to a gene: 15. Germline V gene lookup returns CDR1 SGHRS and CDR2 YFSETQ. The CDR3 sequence: CASSLVIGTASSGGYTF. The CDR3 DNA reads as TGCGCCAGCAGCTTGGTTATCGGGACAGCTTCCTCGGGTGGCTACACCTTC.

The chain couples TRBV7-2 to TRBJ1-1, with 7 nucleotides matching TRBD1. The V segment lost 5 bases and the J segment 0 bases; nucleotides outside the gene matches: 9. The CDR3 length is 16 residues. Germline V gene sequence: CDR1 SGHTA, CDR2 FQGNSA. CDR3 DNA sequence: TGTGCCAGCAGCCCAGGAGGGGGCAGCGTGAACACTGAAGCTTTCTTT. Translation: CASSPGGGSVNTEAFF. The whole variable domain, filled in from reference TRBV7-2 and TRBJ1-1, reads GAGVSQSPSNKVTEKGKDVELRCDPISGHTALYWYRQSLGQGLEFLIYFQGNSAPDKSGLPSDRFSAERTGGSVSTLTIQRTQQEDSAVYLCASSPGGGSVNTEAFFGQGTRLTVV.

The chain combines TRBV29-1 with TRBJ1-2; D perhaps matches TRBD1 (5 bases). Per germline, CDR1 SQVTM and CDR2 ANQGSEA. Trimming left V 5 bases short and J 8 bases short, with 12 bases between. This CDR3 is 11 amino acids long. DNA for the CDR3: TGCAGCGTTCAGGCAGGGTTCGGCTACACCTTC. Protein: CSVQAGFGYTF. The full variable domain, completed using reference TRBV29-1 and TRBJ1-2, is SAVISQKPSRDICQRGTSLTIQCQVDSQVTMMFWYRQQPGQSLTLIATANQGSEATYESGFVIDKFPISRPNLTFSTLTVSNMSPEDSSIYLCSVQAGFGYTFGSGTRLTVV.

This clone was seen a single time. The rearrangement uses TRBV28 and TRBJ2-1; D may be TRBD1 (6 bases). With 6 bases removed from V and 4 bases from J, the gap between germline ends came to 22 bases. In germline, CDR1 is MDHEN, CDR2 SYDVKM. There are 17 residues in the CDR3. CDR3 coding DNA: TGTGCCAGCAGACGCTCCGGGACATCGCCTTCGTACAATGAGCAGTTCTTC. Amino acids: CASRRSGTSPSYNEQFF.